These 3 T cell receptor beta chains were all obtained from the same sample, sequenced in a study of blood T cell repertoires in COVID-19. Sequencing was performed with immunoSEQ multiplex PCR; in TCRdb, only in-frame clones are kept and a portion is missing. The table lists roughly 130,000 clones, about four fifths of them singletons. The sequencing sample was made of peripheral blood. These receptors were taken from a woman under 40 who had recovered from COVID-19.

The chain combines TRBV6-5 with TRBJ1-1; D might be TRBD1 (6 bases). The V end was cut by 0 bases, the J end by 5 bases, with 13 bases between. The CDR3 runs to 15 residues. Germline CDR1 and CDR2: MNHEY and SVGAGI. The CDR3 DNA is TGTGCCAGCAGTTACTCTGGGGGAGGGGGGACTGAAGCTTTCTTT. Protein: CASSYSGGGGTEAFF.

The rearrangement joins TRBV13 to TRBJ2-7; TRBD1 might be the D (6 bases). Germline CDR1 is PRHDT and CDR2 is FYEKMQ (reference sequence). Trimming left V 1 base short and J 1 base short, with 8 bases between. This CDR3 has 14 amino acids. The CDR3 protein is CASSLAGDSYEQYF. CDR3 in DNA: TGTGCCAGCAGCTTAGCAGGGGATTCCTACGAGCAGTACTTC.

Here the CDR3 reads CASSLAGLAGDEQFF. CDR3 in DNA: TGTGCCAGCAGCCTGGCAGGACTAGCGGGAGATGAGCAGTTCTTC. This chain joins TRBV5-4 and TRBJ2-1, with 13 bases matching TRBD2. The CDR3 consists of 15 residues. Germline V gives CDR1 SGHNT, CDR2 YYREEE (reference sequence). J was trimmed by 8 bases and V by 4 bases; bases with no gene match: 6.